Included here is one T cell receptor (beta chain) sequence, with context. The antigen remains unidentified. Germline CDR1 reads KGHDR; CDR2 reads SFDVKD. This CDR3 region has 14 residues. V shed 7 bases, J shed 6 bases, and the junction held 5 bases outside the gene matches. This entry belongs to a study of Graves' ophthalmopathy and Graves' hyperthyroidism. Investigators amplified TCR beta CDR3 regions from RNA transcripts. RT-PCR was first run with HTBI primers, then multiplex PCR in a second round. Using its own MiXCR run on the multiplex PCR reads, TCRdb lists one record per CDR3 protein. The profile shows hundreds of thousands of distinct CDR3 sequences, 35% to 50% of them singletons. Findings and caveats of the study: Detection in blood was also observed for most expanded thyroid clonotypes above 0.001 frequency. Its predictions of ophthalmopathy progression gave the model 70.59% sensitivity and approximately 72% specificity.

The chain combines TRBV24-1 with TRBJ2-2; 9 nucleotides match TRBD1. Sequencing was performed on peripheral blood. The origin of this receptor is an adult man with Graves' ophthalmopathy. CDR3 amino acids: CATRRGTGSGELFF. The CDR3 DNA is TGTGCCACCAGGAGAGGGACAGGGTCCGGGGAGCTGTTTTTT.